The 3 T cell receptor beta chains given below trace back to one sample, sequenced in a study of T cell responses to AZD1222 COVID-19 vaccine. The table came from immunoSEQ multiplex PCR; TCRdb's copy has only in-frame clones and leaves some out. The sample has about 130,000 clones; about 89% are singletons. The sequences come from peripheral blood, collected on day 0 of AZD1222 vaccination. The receptor set was obtained from an adult in good health.

The chain is built from TRBV28 and TRBJ1-2; tentatively, D is TRBD1 (6 bases). V lost 5 bases and J lost 7, with 11 bases in between. CDR1 and CDR2 (germline): MDHEN, SYDVKM. This CDR3 contains 12 residues. The CDR3 DNA is TGTGCCAGCAGTCGGGGGGCCATTGGCTACACCTTC. Amino acids: CASSRGAIGYTF.

The chain carries TRBV6-1 and TRBJ1-1; perhaps TRBD1 as D (5 bases). Germline V CDR1 and CDR2: MNHNS, SASEGT. The CDR3 length is 13 residues. V was pared by 0 bases and J by 4 bases, with 6 bases between. CDR3: CASSEAGTTEAFF. The CDR3 coding sequence is TGTGCCAGCAGTGAAGCTGGGACCACTGAAGCTTTCTTT.

This chain links TRBV4-3 with TRBJ1-3; weak D call: TRBD1 (5 bases). V was pared by 0 bases and J by 0 bases, with 9 bases between. This CDR3 is built from 16 residues. The germline V gene has CDR1 LGHNA and CDR2 YSLEER. The DNA for the CDR3 is TGCGCCAGCAGCCAAGAGATAGGACACTCTGGAAACACCATATATTTT. Its protein product is CASSQEIGHSGNTIYF.